The rows below give T cell receptor gamma chains drawn from one sample of a study of Vδ1+ human thymocytes. TCRdb re-called the multiplex PCR reads using CATT. Among tens of thousands of gamma-chain clones listed, roughly 20% were seen once. The sequenced sample was Vdelta1+ gamma-delta thymocytes from the thymus. The receptors originated from a boy under two years old who had congenital heart surgery. Each CDR3 is given with its conserved first and last residue. Some rows have no size entry. The others give once, few or many, or a class for an expanded clone.

v_gene,j_gene,abundance,CDR3nt,CDR3aa
TRGV3,TRGJ1/TRGJ2,few,TGTGCCACCTGGGCCTTAAAGAAACTCTTT,CATWALKKLF
TRGV5,TRGJ1/TRGJ2,few,TGTGCCACCTGGGCGAGGAAGAAACTCTTT,CATWARKKLF
TRGV5,TRGJP2,-,TGTGCCACCTGGGACAGGCCGGCAGCCCTTTTGATCAAGACGTTT,CATWDRPAALLIKTF
TRGV2,TRGJ1/TRGJ2,-,TGTGCCACATGGGACGGTTGCCGTAAGAAACTCTTT,CATWDGCRKKLF
TRGV2,TRGJ1/TRGJ2,-,TGTGCCACCTGGGACACTACGGCCTCTAAGAAACTCTTT,CATWDTTASKKLF
TRGV9,TRGJ1/TRGJ2,-,TGTGCCTTGTGGGAGGTGCGCGTTTATTATAAGAAACTCTTT,CALWEVRVYYKKLF
TRGV9,TRGJ1/TRGJ2,-,TGTGCCTTGTGGGAGCGCGCGGATTATAAGAAACTCTTT,CALWERADYKKLF
TRGV9,TRGJP1,-,TGTGCCTTGTGGGAGGCTCCTACCACTGGTTGGTTCAAGATATTT,CALWEAPTTGWFKIF
TRGV5,TRGJ1/TRGJ2,-,TGTGCCACCTGGGACAGGCAATATCTCTTT,CATWDRQYLF
TRGV9,TRGJ1/TRGJ2,-,TGTGCCTTGTGGGAGGTTTCGGCTGTGGGTTATAAGAAACTCTTT,CALWEVSAVGYKKLF
TRGV9,TRGJ1/TRGJ2,few,TGTGCCTTGTGGGAGGTTGACCATTATTATAAGAAACTCTTT,CALWEVDHYYKKLF